One and the same sample provided the 2 T cell receptor beta chains below, sequenced in a study of early T cells in non-severe SARS-CoV-2 infection. TCRdb re-analysed the 5' RACE reads in MiXCR, keeping a single row per CDR3 protein. This table has tens of thousands of distinct CDR3 sequences, roughly 6.8% appearing once. The sequenced material came from whole blood. The receptors here all came from an adult who was a healthcare worker with PCR-confirmed SARS-CoV-2 infection or an uninfected control (not recorded which).

A few counts support this clonotype. CDR3 sequence reads: CASSRTGTADTQYF. The DNA for the CDR3 is TGTGCCAGCAGTCGAACAGGGACCGCAGATACGCAGTATTTT. The V call is TRBV28, the J call TRBJ2-3; D might be TRBD1 (6 bases). The CDR3 runs to 14 residues. Trimming took 5 bases from V and 4 from J, leaving 13 bases between them. Germline V CDR1 and CDR2: MDHEN, SYDVKM. Filled out from reference TRBV28 and TRBJ2-3, the complete variable domain reads DVKVTQSSRYLVKRTGEKVFLECVQDMDHENMFWYRQDPGLGLRLIYFSYDVKMKEKGDIPEGYSVSREKKERFSLILESASTNQTSMYLCASSRTGTADTQYFGPGTRLTVL.

This clonotype has a count of ten or more. The chain joins TRBV11-2 to TRBJ2-1; the D gene is possibly TRBD2 (7 bases). The V gene's germline CDR1 is SGHAT and CDR2 FQNNGV. V gave up 1 base and J gave up 7 bases, with 11 bases separating them. The CDR3 runs 14 residues. The CDR3 loop is CASSLVAGANEQFF. CDR3 DNA: TGTGCCAGCAGCTTAGTTGCGGGGGCGAATGAGCAGTTCTTC.